This TCR beta chain was recovered during a study of cytomegalovirus exposure and HLA in healthy donors. Turning to the study itself: A later analysis reported the 120 or so validation repertoires used the same platform as the roughly 700 first-cohort repertoires. General study findings and limits: In vitro testing confirmed three CMV-associated chains as specific for CMV antigens. Cytomegalovirus-associated TCR beta chains were listed, numbering some 180. The finding came from a later analysis; first-cohort TCR clusters tended to co-occur in the 110 or so validation repertoires.

Concerning this clone itself: Its cognate antigen is unknown.

Per germline, CDR1 SGHTA and CDR2 FQGTGA. The V end lost 0 bases, the J end lost 0 bases, and 12 bases lay between the germline ends. The CDR3 has 16 residues. Sequencing used immunoSEQ multiplex PCR; TCRdb keeps in-frame clones, though not all of them. The sample has 100,000 to 120,000 clones; around 85% are singletons. What was sequenced was PBMCs. This receptor was identified in a woman younger than 35 in good health and CMV-seronegative. The rearrangement links TRBV7-3 to TRBJ2-7, with D possibly being TRBD2 (5 bases). CDR3 in DNA: TGTGCCAGCAGCTTAACGCCCGCGGGCCTCTCCTACGAGCAGTACTTC. Translating gives CASSLTPAGLSYEQYF. Using reference TRBV7-3 and TRBJ2-7 for the parts outside the CDR3, the full variable domain is GAGVSQTPSNKVTEKGKYVELRCDPISGHTALYWYRQSLGQGPEFLIYFQGTGAADDSGLPNDRFFAVRPEGSVSTLKIQRTERGDSAVYLCASSLTPAGLSYEQYFGPGTRLTVT.